What follows is one T cell receptor (beta chain) and its context. Its antigen is not identified. Treatment defined: oral pan-JAK inhibitor, 5-10 mg twice daily. Starting from PBMCs, sorting isolated CD4+ and CD8+ T cells. Extraction and reverse transcription of RNA yielded cDNA as the sequencing template. Measured with immunoSEQ multiplex PCR; TCRdb has only the in-frame clones, and not every one. The repertoire holds about 270,000 clones, with approximately 60% as singletons. The data are from a study of CD8+ T cells in alopecia areata. Overall study: Tofacitinib dosing lasted 6 to 18 months, which was then followed by 6 months off drug.

Study-wide points: The study found tofacitinib significantly decreased scalp clonality and expanded CD8+ clones among the top 100.

Trimming shortened V by 4 bases and J by 8 bases, and 17 bases separated the two germline ends. The V gene's germline CDR1 is GTSNPN and CDR2 SVGIG (reference sequence). The CDR3 has 13 residues. The sequence derives from a human donor with alopecia areata. Sample: CD4+ T cells sorted from blood, taken around week 53, from a patient treated with tofacitinib. The chain links TRBV30 to TRBJ1-1; D is possibly TRBD1 (6 bases). The CDR3 reads CAWKNGLRGEAFF. CDR3 bases: TGTGCCTGGAAAAATGGCCTCAGGGGAGAAGCTTTCTTT.